This paragraph reports one TCR beta chain. This CDR3 is built from 13 residues. The germline CDR1 and CDR2 sequences are GTSNPN and SVGIG (reference sequence). V was cut by 5 bases and J by 1 base, with 10 bases left in between. Under the authors' procedure: Counts of nucleated cells, estimated from reference gene primer amplification, were obtained. Sequenced by immunoSEQ multiplex PCR; TCRdb stores in-frame clones only, minus some. V and J calls and clone size come straight from that table; D and trimming were deduced from the DNA. The profile shows around 66,000 clones, 70% to 90% of them singletons. This sample is drawn from a study of blood T cell repertoires in COVID-19. The wider study: Specimens from acute and convalescent COVID-19 originated in the United States, Italy and Spain. T cells, B-cell-depleted T cells, or PBMCs provided the cDNA or gDNA that served as material.

What was sequenced was peripheral blood. The chain recombines TRBV30 with TRBJ2-3; perhaps TRBD2 as D (7 bases). This sequence originates from a man aged 60 to 75 with acute or convalescent COVID-19. CDR3 amino acids: CAWGGARTDTQYF. The CDR3 nucleotides read TGTGCCTGGGGGGGGGCCCGCACAGATACGCAGTATTTT.